Following are 5 T cell receptor beta chains from one sample sequenced in a study of T-cell memory formation after mild COVID-19. TCRdb re-called the 5' RACE reads through MiXCR, storing one row per CDR3 protein. The repertoire holds under 350,000 distinct CDR3 sequences, with 15% to 20% as singletons. The sequenced sample was PBMCs or a T cell subset sorted from them (not recorded which). These receptors all stem from a man between 18 and 29 years old who had mild COVID-19 (a few samples of this study predate the infection). Cell type and time point are not known.

V usage is TRBV7-2 and J usage is TRBJ2-3; no clear D. Germline V CDR1 and CDR2: SGHTA, FQGNSA. The CDR3 covers 13 residues. Trimming took off 3 bases at V and 5 bases at J, with 9 bases between the two ends. For the CDR3, the DNA is TGTGCCAGCAGCTTGAGGCGAGGAGATACGCAGTATTTT. Translation gives CASSLRRGDTQYF.

This clonotype has only a few counts. The CDR3 DNA reads as TGCGCCAGCAGCCCGGACCGAAACGCTATGGTGACCCAGTACTTC. Translated, it gives CASSPDRNAMVTQYF. V gene TRBV5-1 combines with J gene TRBJ2-5; D gene ambiguous. V was shortened by 4 bases and J by 7 bases, with 20 bases between the two germline ends. Germline values: CDR1 SGHRS, CDR2 YFSETQ. This CDR3 region has 15 residues.

This chain joins TRBV12-3 or TRBV12-4 and TRBJ2-3; 9 bases fit TRBD2. The CDR3 is 15 amino acids. V lost 5 bases and J lost 3; bases outside the gene matches: 6. The CDR3 DNA follows: TGTGCCAGCAGTCACGGACTAGCGCGTACAGATACGCAGTATTTT. It is translated as CASSHGLARTDTQYF.

The rearrangement uses TRBV4-3 and TRBJ1-3, with 8 bases fitting TRBD1. CDR1 and CDR2 from the germline V gene are LGHNA and YSLEER. The CDR3 runs 15 residues. Germline trimming cut 0 bases from V and 7 bases from J; bases unmatched to any gene: 5. This CDR3 is CASSQDRGLWNTIYF. The CDR3 bases are TGCGCCAGCAGCCAAGACAGGGGGCTCTGGAACACCATATATTTT.

This clonotype was seen a few times. The chain carries TRBV19 and TRBJ1-1, with D maybe TRBD1 (6 bases). The length of the CDR3 is 13 residues. CDR1 and CDR2 from the germline V gene are LNHDA and SQIVND (reference sequence). The germline V and J ends were trimmed by 3 bases and 3 bases, with 8 bases remaining between them. CDR3 sequence (DNA): TGTGCCAGTAGTATCGAGGGGGACACTGAAGCTTTCTTT. Residues: CASSIEGDTEAFF.